One sample yielded the 24 T cell receptor beta chains listed below, sequenced in a study of cytomegalovirus exposure and HLA in healthy donors. The PCR used 60 Vbeta and 13 Jbeta primers. Data came from immunoSEQ multiplex PCR; TCRdb stores just in-frame clones and leaves some out. The table shows 90,000 to 120,000 clones, with about 80% occurring only once. Material: PBMCs. The origin of the receptors is a young man in good health and CMV-seronegative.

J is TRBJ2-7 and V is TRBV7-9, with TRBD1 matching over 11 bases. Germline-derived CDR1 and CDR2 are SEHNR and FQNEAQ (reference sequence). Losses at the gene ends were 6 bases for V and 4 bases for J; bases not matched to a gene: 5. The CDR3 totals 14 residues. CDR3 nucleotide sequence: TGTGCCAGCAGACGGACAGGGGGCGAGTACGAGCAGTACTTC. This gives the protein CASRRTGGEYEQYF.

The chain links TRBV11-2 to TRBJ1-1; tentatively, D is TRBD1 (5 bases). Trimming removed 4 bases at V and 1 base at J, with 10 bases between. CDR3 length: 14 amino acids. Germline V CDR1 and CDR2: SGHAT, FQNNGV. The CDR3 region has the DNA TGTGCCAGCAGCTCCTTCGACAGGAACACTGAAGCTTTCTTT. Its translation is CASSSFDRNTEAFF.

The rearrangement joins TRBV2 to TRBJ2-5; 7 bases are a match to TRBD1. The DNA end is more similar to TRBJ2-7, so the J call may be wrong. Germline V gene sequence: CDR1 SNHLY, CDR2 FYNNEI. The CDR3 covers 14 residues. The CDR3 loop is CASRAGTDSYEQYF. For the CDR3, the DNA is TGTGCCAGCAGAGCCGGGACAGACTCCTACGAGCAGTACTTC.

The chain employs TRBV7-8 and TRBJ1-3; 7 bases map to TRBD1. The CDR3 is made up of 15 amino acids. Germline-derived CDR1 and CDR2 are SGHVS and FQNEAQ. The junction had 4 bases not matched to a gene; V was cut back by 5 bases and J by 0 bases. CDR3 in amino acids: CASSLDRVSGNTIYF. DNA for the CDR3: TGTGCCAGCAGCCTAGACAGGGTCTCTGGAAACACCATATATTTT.

This clone was seen a single time. V is TRBV7-3 and J is TRBJ2-6, with 7 bases matching TRBD1. The V gene end was trimmed by 8 bases and the J gene end by 1 base; junction bases not matched to a gene: 2. Germline V gives CDR1 SGHTA, CDR2 FQGTGA. The CDR3 spans 14 residues. The CDR3 protein is CASGGQSGANVLTF. CDR3 DNA sequence: TGTGCCAGCGGGGGACAGTCTGGGGCCAACGTCCTGACTTTC.

This clone was seen a few times. V is TRBV25-1 and J is TRBJ1-6, with unresolved D. The CDR3 runs to 12 residues. Germline V CDR1 and CDR2: MGHDK, SYGVNS. The V end was cut by 5 bases, the J end by 7 bases, with 6 bases between. The CDR3 DNA sequence: TGTGCCAGCAGTCCACACAATTCACCCCTCCACTTT. Translation: CASSPHNSPLHF.

This rearrangement joins TRBV11-2 to TRBJ1-2; 9 nucleotides align to TRBD1. The CDR3 extends over 11 amino acids. V gave up 5 bases and J gave up 13 bases; unmatched junction bases: 5. Looked up from germline, CDR1 is SGHAT and CDR2 is FQNNGV. This chain's CDR3 is CASSEGTGLTF. The CDR3 bases are TGTGCCAGCAGCGAGGGGACAGGGCTCACCTTC.

The chain recombines TRBV6-4 with TRBJ2-1, with TRBD2 matching over 10 bases. V was clipped by 0 bases and J by 1 base; unmatched bases: 6. The CDR3 consists of 18 residues. The V gene's germline CDR1 is MRHNA and CDR2 SNTAGT. DNA of the CDR3: TGTGCCAGCAGTGACTCGACGCTAGCGGGGGTATCCTACAATGAGCAGTTCTTC. It encodes CASSDSTLAGVSYNEQFF.

The rearrangement links TRBV11-3 to TRBJ2-5; TRBD1 matches at 7 bases. The germline gives CDR1 SGHNT, CDR2 YENEEA. With 5 bases clipped from V and 1 base from J, the junction kept 4 bases outside the gene matches. The CDR3 length is 14 residues. CDR3 bases: TGTGCCAGCAGCCTAGGGGACAGCCAAGAGACCCAGTACTTC. Translated, it gives CASSLGDSQETQYF.

The chain carries TRBV7-9 and TRBJ1-2, with TRBD1 as a possible D gene (6 bases). The CDR3 sequence is 15 residues long. V dropped 5 bases and J dropped 2 bases, with 15 bases sitting between them. CDR1 and CDR2 from the germline V gene are SEHNR and FQNEAQ (reference sequence). DNA for the CDR3: TGTGCCAGCAGCCCCACAGGGCAGGGGAACTATGGCTACACCTTC. Its protein product is CASSPTGQGNYGYTF.

This clone has only a few counts. The V call is TRBV6-1, the J call TRBJ1-1; 11 nucleotides line up with TRBD1. V gave up 3 bases and J gave up 4 bases; unmatched junction bases: 16. The CDR3 sequence is 19 residues long. The germline V gene encodes CDR1 MNHNS and CDR2 SASEGT. CDR3 residues: CASSDSGWTGGPGGTEAFF. CDR3 sequence (DNA): TGTGCCAGCAGTGATTCTGGGTGGACAGGGGGCCCAGGCGGCACTGAAGCTTTCTTT.

The J gene is TRBJ2-7, the V gene TRBV28; TRBD1 might be the D (6 bases). Germline CDR1 reads MDHEN; CDR2 reads SYDVKM. With 6 bases removed from V and 4 bases from J, the gap between germline ends came to 10 bases. This CDR3 has 12 amino acids. Here the CDR3 reads CASSLTGYEQYF. For the CDR3, the DNA is TGTGCCAGCAGCCTAACAGGGTACGAGCAGTACTTC.

On this clone itself: Germline and junction disagree at one end, which may indicate a read error. This CDR3 is also generated by other DNA sequences in the sample. The rearrangement uses TRBV30 and TRBJ1-5; a weak D match, TRBD1 (5 bases). CDR3 length: 13 residues. CDR1 and CDR2 (germline): GTSNPN, SVGIG (reference sequence). CDR3 region: CAWSAGGNQPQHF. In DNA form, the CDR3 reads TGCGCCTGGAGTGCCGGGGGTAATCAGCCCCAGCATTTT.

V is TRBV28 and J is TRBJ1-5, with D perhaps TRBD1 (6 bases). The V end lost 5 bases, the J end lost 0 bases, and 11 bases lay between the germline ends. The length of the CDR3 is 15 residues. Germline assignment: CDR1 MDHEN and CDR2 SYDVKM. The CDR3 DNA is TGTGCCAGCAGTCCCTCAGGGGTTAGCAATCAGCCCCAGCATTTT. This codes for CASSPSGVSNQPQHF.

The J gene is TRBJ2-2, the V gene TRBV5-1; TRBD1 matches at 8 bases. The germline gives CDR1 SGHRS, CDR2 YFSETQ. The CDR3 consists of 15 residues. Unmatched junction bases numbered 8, after V lost 4 bases and J lost 6 bases. CDR3 residues: CASSRTGRGAGELFF. CDR3 nucleotides: TGCGCCAGCAGCAGGACAGGGAGAGGGGCCGGGGAGCTGTTTTTT.

This sequence joins TRBV9 and TRBJ2-1, with 9 bases identical to TRBD1. CDR3 length equals 14 residues. With V trimmed by 2 bases and J by 7 bases, 4 bases remained unmatched. Germline V gene data show CDR1 as SGDLS and CDR2 as YYNGEE. As DNA, the CDR3 is TGTGCCAGCAGCGTCCGGACAGGGGCGAATGAGCAGTTCTTC. Protein product: CASSVRTGANEQFF.

Worth noting for this clone: At one end, the junction sequence differs from germline, possibly due to a read error. The genes are TRBV5-6 and TRBJ2-2; possibly TRBD2 for D (7 bases). The CDR3 has 17 amino acids. Per the germline V gene, CDR1 is SGHDT and CDR2 is YYEEEE. The CDR3 coding sequence is TGTGCCAGCAGCGAGAAGGGGGAGGGCCTTGTGGACCGGGGAGCTGTTTTT. Encoded protein: CASSEKGEGLVDRGAVF.

The gene calls are TRBV19 and TRBJ1-6; D uncertain. Trimming stripped 3 bases from V and 7 bases from J, with 10 bases between. CDR1 LNHDA and CDR2 SQIVND come from the germline V gene (reference sequence). CDR3 length: 14 amino acids. The CDR3 nucleotides read TGTGCCAGTAGTATTGGAGGGCCCAATTCACCCCTCCACTTT. It encodes CASSIGGPNSPLHF.

J is TRBJ2-5 and V is TRBV10-3; D perhaps matches TRBD1 (5 bases). Trimming removed 9 bases from V and 2 bases from J, with 16 bases in between. Germline-derived CDR1 and CDR2 are ENHRY and SYGVKD. This CDR3 region has 14 residues. This CDR3 reads CAIKLGAEQETQYF. In DNA, the CDR3 is TGTGCCATAAAATTAGGGGCAGAACAAGAGACCCAGTACTTC.

The genes are TRBV20-1 and TRBJ2-5; D is possibly TRBD2 (5 bases). The CDR3 has 11 amino acids. Germline CDR1 and CDR2: DFQATT and SNEGSKA (reference sequence). Trimming left V 3 bases short and J 13 bases short, with 15 bases between. CDR3 amino acids: CSASIVWTSYF. The CDR3 DNA is TGCAGTGCTAGCATAGTCTGGACTTCGTACTTC.

This clone was counted only a few times. The chain combines TRBV7-8 with TRBJ2-1; D is unresolved. The CDR3 runs 12 residues. Germline V gene data show CDR1 as SGHVS and CDR2 as FQNEAQ. Deletions cut 5 bases from V and 8 bases from J, with 10 bases between. The CDR3 is CASSPRADEQFF. As DNA, the CDR3 is TGTGCCAGCAGCCCCCGCGCGGATGAGCAGTTCTTC. Based on the CDR3 plus reference TRBV7-8 and TRBJ2-1, the full variable domain is GAGVSQSPRYKVAKRGQDVALRCDPISGHVSLFWYQQALGQGPEFLTYFQNEAQLDKSGLPSDRFFAERPEGSVSTLKIQRTQQEDSAVYLCASSPRADEQFFGPGTRLTVL.

The chain uses TRBV5-6 and TRBJ2-3, with 9 bases fitting TRBD2. Losses at the gene ends were 3 bases for V and 3 bases for J; bases not matched to a gene: 14. This CDR3 is 18 amino acids long. CDR1 is SGHDT and CDR2 is YYEEEE in the germline V gene. In nucleotides, the CDR3 is TGTGCCAGCAGCTCGACCCTCCTAGTAGCGGGAGAAACAGATACGCAGTATTTT. This translates into CASSSTLLVAGETDTQYF.

The rearrangement uses TRBV4-1 and TRBJ2-1; 14 bases fit TRBD2. The V and J ends lost 6 bases and 9 bases, in that order; junction bases with no gene match: 4. The V gene's germline CDR1 is MGHRA and CDR2 YSYEKL. CDR3 length: 14 residues. CDR3 sequence: CASRPTSGRGEQFF. In nucleotides, the CDR3 is TGCGCCAGCAGACCGACTAGCGGGAGGGGTGAGCAGTTCTTC.

Here the CDR3 DNA reads TGTGCCAGCAGCACATACAGGGGGCAAGAGACCCAGTACTTC. Its translation is CASSTYRGQETQYF. The chain carries TRBV11-2 and TRBJ2-5; 8 bases line up with TRBD1. With 5 bases clipped from V and 2 bases from J, the junction kept 4 bases outside the gene matches. This CDR3 has 14 residues. Germline values: CDR1 SGHAT, CDR2 FQNNGV.